Shown below are 32 T cell receptor beta chains from a single sample sequenced in a study of Ad26.COV2.S vaccination and SARS-CoV-2 variants. Sample treatment: 15 to 20 received Ad26.COV2.S at low or high dose, single or two shots; about 5 received placebo; per-sample allocation not given. Sampling occurred on day 63 after the first vaccine or placebo injection. Using immunoSEQ multiplex PCR, the repertoire was profiled, and TCRdb retains in-frame clones only, with some absent. Of 410,000 or so clones in the sample, about 93% are singletons; the top ten hold 10% to 15%. The sequencing used peripheral blood, collected in a trial of Ad26.COV2.S vaccine versus placebo. These receptors were obtained from a person aged 18-60 years who received the Ad26.COV2.S COVID-19 vaccine or a placebo.

This clone occurred once. The rearrangement joins TRBV18 to TRBJ2-2; no reliable D call. Deletions cut 4 bases from V and 5 bases from J, with 14 bases between. The germline gives CDR1 KGHSH, CDR2 LQKENI. This CDR3 spans 15 amino acids. DNA for the CDR3: TGTGCCAGCTCACAAGTGGCGGCGACGACCGGGGAGCTGTTTTTT. The encoded protein is CASSQVAATTGELFF.

The rearrangement joins TRBV27 to TRBJ2-7; the D gene is possibly TRBD2 (6 bases). The CDR3 covers 14 residues. Trimming cost V 6 bases and J 2 bases, with 14 bases left between them. CDR1 and CDR2 (germline): MNHEY, SMNVEV (reference sequence). The CDR3 reads CASRNNGGAYEQYF. The CDR3 region has the DNA TGTGCCAGCAGGAACAACGGAGGGGCCTACGAGCAGTACTTC.

The genes are TRBV15 and TRBJ1-4; no clear D gene. This CDR3 is built from 12 residues. The V and J ends lost 0 bases and 8 bases respectively, with 4 bases between them. Looked up from germline, CDR1 is LNHNV and CDR2 is YYDKDF (reference sequence). This CDR3 reads CATSRDREKLFF. The CDR3 DNA is TGTGCCACCAGCAGAGATCGAGAAAAACTGTTTTTT.

This clone was counted between two and nine times. The V and J genes are TRBV7-2 and TRBJ1-4; D is ambiguous. V was trimmed by 1 base and J by 8 bases, leaving 14 bases between them. The CDR3 has 15 amino acids. Germline CDR1 SGHTA, CDR2 FQGNSA. CDR3: CASSLGRGGREKLFF. In DNA, the CDR3 is TGTGCCAGCAGCTTAGGGCGGGGAGGACGAGAAAAACTGTTTTTT. Together with reference TRBV7-2 and TRBJ1-4, the CDR3 gives the full variable domain: GAGVSQSPSNKVTEKGKDVELRCDPISGHTALYWYRQSLGQGLEFLIYFQGNSAPDKSGLPSDRFSAERTGGSVSTLTIQRTQQEDSAVYLCASSLGRGGREKLFFGSGTQLSVL.

There are a few counts of this clone. This chain connects TRBV7-9 to TRBJ2-2; 9 positions match TRBD1. From germline, CDR1 is SEHNR and CDR2 FQNEAQ (reference sequence). The CDR3 length is 16 residues. J lost 4 bases, V lost 5 bases, and 8 bases had no gene match. CDR3: CASSPGQGSFTGELFF. Here the CDR3 DNA reads TGTGCCAGCAGCCCAGGACAGGGGAGCTTCACCGGGGAGCTGTTTTTT.

This clone turned up a few times. The chain couples TRBV29-1 to TRBJ2-5; D is tentatively TRBD1 or TRBD2 (5 bases each). Germline V gives CDR1 SQVTM, CDR2 ANQGSEA. V was shortened by 3 bases and J by 5 bases, with 25 bases between the two germline ends. There are 17 residues in the CDR3. The CDR3 DNA is TGCAGCGTTGACGGATGGGGCGGGCACCTCCTTGGGGAGACCCAGTACTTC. It specifies CSVDGWGGHLLGETQYF.

V gene TRBV24-1 combines with J gene TRBJ2-1; TRBD1 aligns across 8 bases. CDR1 and CDR2 (germline): KGHDR, SFDVKD. V lost 4 bases and J lost 3; bases outside the gene matches: 7. The CDR3 has 16 amino acids. For the CDR3, the DNA is TGTGCCACCAGTGACACCGGGACAGGTAACTACAATGAGCAGTTCTTC. As protein: CATSDTGTGNYNEQFF.

The chain joins TRBV7-8 to TRBJ2-7; D is unresolved. V lost 1 base to trimming and J lost 2 bases, with 6 bases between them. The germline CDR1 and CDR2 sequences are SGHVS and FQNEAQ. This CDR3 contains 13 residues. CDR3 bases: TGTGCCAGCAGCTTAGACACCACCTACGAGCAGTACTTC. Protein product: CASSLDTTYEQYF.

This sequence joins TRBV7-3 and TRBJ2-1; 9 positions agree with TRBD2. CDR1 is SGHTA and CDR2 is FQGTGA in the germline V gene. The CDR3 covers 16 residues. V was pared by 2 bases and J by 2 bases, with 4 bases of the junction left unmatched. In DNA, the CDR3 is TGTGCCAGCAGCTTATGGGCGGGAGGGACCTACAATGAGCAGTTCTTC. As protein: CASSLWAGGTYNEQFF.

This clone was observed a single time. V gene TRBV9 combines with J gene TRBJ1-1; D gene ambiguous. V was trimmed by 3 bases and J by 11 bases, leaving 20 bases between them. The CDR3 covers 14 residues. Germline V gene sequence: CDR1 SGDLS, CDR2 YYNGEE. This CDR3 is CASSAGTTDLGAFF. The CDR3 nucleotides are TGTGCCAGCAGCGCCGGAACCACCGATCTGGGGGCTTTCTTT.

The rearrangement links TRBV5-1 to TRBJ1-6; D call uncertain. There are 16 residues in the CDR3. V was clipped by 0 bases and J by 3 bases, with 10 bases between them. Germline V gene data show CDR1 as SGHRS and CDR2 as YFSETQ. Here the CDR3 reads CASSLAKGNYNSPLHF. The CDR3 region has the DNA TGCGCCAGCAGCTTGGCCAAAGGAAACTATAATTCACCCCTCCACTTT.

The chain joins TRBV4-3 to TRBJ1-2, with 9 bases identical to TRBD1. In germline, CDR1 is LGHNA, CDR2 YSLEER. The CDR3 loop spans 15 amino acids. Trimming cost V 1 base and J 8 bases; bases outside gene matches: 8. As DNA, the CDR3 is TGCGCCAGCAGCCAAGCTCTTACAGGGGGCTGGGGCTACACCTTC. This gives the protein CASSQALTGGWGYTF.

This chain connects TRBV7-9 to TRBJ1-5, with 7 bases lining up with TRBD1. The V and J ends lost 5 bases and 2 bases, in that order; junction bases with no gene match: 9. CDR3 size: 16 residues. CDR1 and CDR2 (germline): SEHNR, FQNEAQ (reference sequence). CDR3 in DNA: TGTGCCAGCAGCCTCGGACAGGTTGTGGGCAATCAGCCCCAGCATTTT. Residues: CASSLGQVVGNQPQHF. Combining the CDR3 with reference TRBV7-9 and TRBJ1-5 gives the whole variable domain DTGVSQNPRHKITKRGQNVTFRCDPISEHNRLYWYRQTLGQGPEFLTYFQNEAQLEKSRLLSDRFSAERPKGSFSTLEIQRTEQGDSAMYLCASSLGQVVGNQPQHFGDGTRLSIL.

The CDR3, as DNA: TGTGCCAGCAGCACAGGACTCACGAATAAGCAGTTCTTC. This translates into CASSTGLTNKQFF. The genes are TRBV5-4 and TRBJ2-1; either TRBD1 or TRBD2 may fit D (5 bases each). Germline lookup yields CDR1 SGHNT and CDR2 YYREEE (reference sequence). The V end was cut by 4 bases, the J end by 11 bases, with 16 bases between. The CDR3 has 13 residues.

The genes are TRBV5-1 and TRBJ2-1, with 9 bases aligning to TRBD2. Trimming took 4 bases from V and 8 from J; bases not matched to a gene: 10. Germline CDR1 reads SGHRS; CDR2 reads YFSETQ. The CDR3 spans 15 residues. The CDR3 region has the DNA TGCGCCAGCAGCCAAAGGACTAGCGCGATAGATGAGCAGTTCTTC. Translated: CASSQRTSAIDEQFF. Filled out from reference TRBV5-1 and TRBJ2-1, the complete variable domain reads KAGVTQTPRYLIKTRGQQVTLSCSPISGHRSVSWYQQTPGQGLQFLFEYFSETQRNKGNFPGRFSGRQFSNSRSEMNVSTLELGDSALYLCASSQRTSAIDEQFFGPGTRLTVL.

J is TRBJ2-7 and V is TRBV19; a possible D gene is TRBD1 (5 bases). The V and J ends lost 4 bases and 2 bases respectively, with 6 bases between them. Germline V gene lookup returns CDR1 LNHDA and CDR2 SQIVND (reference sequence). The CDR3 covers 12 residues. CDR3 nucleotide sequence: TGTGCCAGTAGTACAGGGACCTACGAGCAGTACTTC. This sequence encodes CASSTGTYEQYF.

This sequence joins TRBV12-5 and TRBJ2-1, with D perhaps assigned TRBD1 or TRBD2 (9 bases each). The CDR3 runs to 16 residues. CDR1 is LGHNT and CDR2 is FRNRAP in the germline V gene. The germline V and J ends were trimmed by 5 bases and 7 bases, with 21 bases remaining between them. CDR3 amino acids: CASGLAGTGITNEQFF. CDR3 bases: TGTGCTAGTGGTCTAGCGGGGACAGGGATAACAAATGAGCAGTTCTTC. The complete variable domain, with remaining parts taken from reference TRBV12-5 and TRBJ2-1, reads DARVTQTPRHKVTEMGQEVTMRCQPILGHNTVFWYRQTMMQGLELLAYFRNRAPLDDSGMPKDRFSAEMPDATLATLKIQPSEPRDSAVYFCASGLAGTGITNEQFFGPGTRLTVL.

V gene TRBV5-4 combines with J gene TRBJ1-5; no clear D gene. Germline-derived CDR1 and CDR2 are SGHNT and YYREEE (reference sequence). V gave up 0 bases and J gave up 7 bases, with 8 bases separating them. The CDR3 has 13 residues. This CDR3 is CASSLDFQQPQHF. The DNA for the CDR3 is TGTGCCAGCAGCTTGGACTTCCAGCAGCCCCAGCATTTT.

The gene calls are TRBV9 and TRBJ1-2, with 8 bases identical to TRBD1. The CDR3 has 17 amino acids. V shed 3 bases and J 0 bases; nucleotides not matched to a gene: 10. Germline V lookup: CDR1 SGDLS, CDR2 YYNGEE. CDR3 residues: CASSADTYRGTNYGYTF. The CDR3 DNA follows: TGTGCCAGCAGCGCCGATACCTACAGGGGGACTAACTATGGCTACACCTTC.

This clone was seen once. This rearrangement joins TRBV3-1 (or the pseudogene TRBV3-2) to TRBJ1-6; 8 nucleotides agree with TRBD1. The CDR3 loop spans 14 amino acids. The V gene end was trimmed by 4 bases and the J gene end by 7 bases; junction bases not matched to a gene: 3. Germline CDR1 is LGHDT and CDR2 is YNNKEL (reference sequence). The CDR3 loop reads CASSRGTGNSPLHF. The CDR3 DNA follows: TGTGCCAGCAGCCGCGGGACAGGAAATTCACCCCTCCACTTT.

The genes are TRBV7-9 and TRBJ2-5, with 10 nucleotides matching TRBD2. CDR1 SEHNR and CDR2 FQNEAQ come from the germline V gene (reference sequence). V gave up 5 bases and J gave up 0 bases; unmatched junction bases: 9. The length of the CDR3 is 17 residues. As DNA, the CDR3 is TGTGCCAGCAGCCCACTCATGACTAGCGGGTACCAAGAGACCCAGTACTTC. This codes for CASSPLMTSGYQETQYF.

The chain carries TRBV30 and TRBJ1-3; D is unresolved. This CDR3 region has 16 residues. Trimming stripped 4 bases from V and 0 bases from J, with 16 bases between. Per germline, CDR1 GTSNPN and CDR2 SVGIG (reference sequence). The CDR3: CAWTPPRESSGNTIYF. The CDR3 DNA follows: TGTGCCTGGACCCCGCCGAGGGAGAGCTCTGGAAACACCATATATTTT.

The chain joins TRBV30 to TRBJ2-2; 11 bases match TRBD2. Germline CDR1 is GTSNPN and CDR2 is SVGIG (reference sequence). Trimming took 2 bases from V and 7 from J; bases not matched to a gene: 9. This CDR3 has 16 residues. CDR3: CAWSSGLAGGVGELFF. The CDR3 region has the DNA TGTGCCTGGAGTTCGGGGCTAGCGGGAGGTGTCGGGGAGCTGTTTTTT.

The rearrangement uses TRBV5-1 and TRBJ1-4; D is perhaps TRBD1 (6 bases). Germline V lookup: CDR1 SGHRS, CDR2 YFSETQ. The CDR3 runs 13 residues. V was clipped by 0 bases and J by 10 bases, with 10 bases between them. CDR3 region: CASSLDPQGKLFF. The CDR3 DNA reads TGCGCCAGCAGCTTGGACCCACAGGGAAAACTGTTTTTT.

The rearrangement uses TRBV5-6 and TRBJ2-1; no definite D call. The CDR3 runs 14 residues. The V end was cut by 0 bases, the J end by 6 bases, with 10 bases between. CDR1 and CDR2 (germline): SGHDT, YYEEEE. CDR3 protein: CASSLVRLTNEQFF. The CDR3 nucleotides read TGTGCCAGCAGCTTGGTTCGGCTAACCAATGAGCAGTTCTTC.

The V call is TRBV4-3, the J call TRBJ2-1; maybe TRBD1 (7 bases). Germline lookup yields CDR1 LGHNA and CDR2 YSLEER. Trimming cost V 0 bases and J 7 bases, with 16 bases left between them. This CDR3 has 16 residues. The CDR3 sequence: CASSQDGRPGGNEQFF. CDR3 nucleotides: TGCGCCAGCAGCCAAGATGGGAGGCCAGGGGGGAATGAGCAGTTCTTC.

Note on this clone: Other nucleotide sequences in the sample specify the same CDR3. The chain uses TRBV11-2 and TRBJ2-7; 12 nucleotides align to TRBD2. The CDR3 has 15 amino acids. The junction had 2 bases not matched to a gene; V was cut back by 4 bases and J by 1 base. CDR1 is SGHAT, CDR2 FQNNGV, per germline. CDR3 loop: CASSSLAGGSYEQYF. The CDR3 DNA follows: TGTGCCAGCAGCTCGCTAGCGGGAGGGTCCTACGAGCAGTACTTC.

There are a few counts of this clone. V gene TRBV7-9 combines with J gene TRBJ1-6; no reliable D call. Germline V gene sequence: CDR1 SEHNR, CDR2 FQNEAQ (reference sequence). The CDR3 spans 12 residues. Trimming pared 5 bases from V and 11 bases from J, leaving 10 bases between. Here the CDR3 reads CASSQDLAPLHF. In DNA, the CDR3 is TGTGCCAGCAGCCAGGATCTAGCACCCCTCCACTTT.

CDR3: CASSVPGGGLLTDTQYF. The CDR3 DNA reads as TGTGCCAGCAGCGTACCAGGAGGAGGGCTGCTCACAGATACGCAGTATTTT. The chain has TRBV9 and TRBJ2-3; a weak D match, TRBD2 (6 bases). In germline, CDR1 is SGDLS, CDR2 YYNGEE. Trimming left V 1 base short and J 2 bases short, with 17 bases between. CDR3 length: 17 amino acids. Full variable domain (missing parts from reference TRBV9 and TRBJ2-3): DSGVTQTPKHLITATGQRVTLRCSPRSGDLSVYWYQQSLDQGLQFLIQYYNGEERAKGNILERFSAQQFPDLHSELNLSSLELGDSALYFCASSVPGGGLLTDTQYFGPGTRLTVL.

The chain uses TRBV6-5 and TRBJ1-6, with TRBD1 matching over 7 bases. The germline V gene encodes CDR1 MNHEY and CDR2 SVGAGI. This CDR3 comprises 14 residues. The V segment lost 7 bases and the J segment 3 bases; nucleotides outside the gene matches: 3. The DNA of the CDR3 is TGTGCCAGCATCAACAGGGGCTATAATTCACCCCTCCACTTT. Translation: CASINRGYNSPLHF.

The J gene is TRBJ2-7, the V gene TRBV7-6; 15 positions match TRBD2. The J segment lost 0 bases and the V segment lost 3 bases, leaving 3 bases of the junction unmatched. The CDR3 length is 17 residues. Germline lookup yields CDR1 SGHVS and CDR2 FNYEAQ. The CDR3 region is CASSFGLAGGSSYEQYF. The CDR3 coding sequence is TGTGCCAGCAGCTTCGGACTAGCGGGGGGGAGCTCCTACGAGCAGTACTTC.

The V gene is TRBV6-2 or TRBV6-3, the J gene TRBJ2-7, with TRBD2 matching 11 bases. The CDR3 runs 13 residues. Germline CDR1 and CDR2: MNHEY and SVGEGT. Trimming took 0 bases from V and 10 from J; bases not matched to a gene: 2. The CDR3: CASSYSGLADQYF. DNA for the CDR3: TGTGCCAGCAGTTACTCGGGACTAGCGGACCAGTACTTC.